The clone carrying this T cell receptor (beta chain) appeared once. What it binds is not known. PCR involved 60 Vbeta and 13 Jbeta primers. TCRdb keeps only in-frame clones here, not all; method: immunoSEQ multiplex PCR. The table records 170,000 or so clones, about 85% of them present only once. This sample stems from a study of cytomegalovirus exposure and HLA in healthy donors. Notes on the study in general: Highly shared variants forming one cluster were likely a sequencing artifact.

This CDR3 has 14 residues. Germline CDR1 and CDR2: SGHNT and YENEEA. The source of this sequence is a male donor in good health and CMV-seropositive. The V gene is TRBV11-3, the J gene TRBJ2-5; 8 positions match TRBD1. The J call is doubtful: the DNA matches TRBJ2-7 better. The source material was PBMCs. The CDR3 is CASRPGGEPYEQYF. CDR3 nucleotide sequence: TGTGCCAGCAGGCCAGGGGGCGAACCCTACGAGCAGTACTTC.